A selection of T cell receptor beta chains follows, all from one sample in a study of OX40 agonist ivuxolimab in advanced cancers. The data were produced by immunoSEQ multiplex PCR, yet TCRdb's version contains in-frame clones alone and is incomplete. This table has tens of thousands of clones, approximately 90% appearing once. Sequenced here: CD4+ or CD8+ T cells sorted from blood, sampled in a trial of the OX40 agonist ivuxolimab. The receptors were gathered from an adult with an advanced solid tumor such as melanoma, head and neck, liver or kidney cancer. The CDR3 runs from the conserved cysteine through the conserved F or W. A D gene is named only where the DNA matches it firmly. Where a row states a size, it is once, few, many or the class of an expanded clone; other rows omit it.

J: TRBJ2-6
size: -
V: TRBV28
D: TRBD1
CDR3: CASSSPTGGVSAGANVLTF
DNA: TGTGCCAGCAGCTCTCCGACAGGGGGCGTCTCAGCTGGGGCCAACGTCCTGACTTTC

J: TRBJ2-1
size: -
V: TRBV9
D: -
CDR3: CAPYRVYNEQFF
DNA: TGTGCCCCTTACAGGGTTTACAATGAGCAGTTCTTC

J: TRBJ1-5
size: -
V: TRBV28
D: -
CDR3: CASSFDGRGNQPQHF
DNA: TGTGCCAGCAGTTTTGATGGCCGAGGCAATCAGCCCCAGCATTTT

J: TRBJ2-1
size: few
V: TRBV19
D: -
CDR3: CASSLEVGGNEQFF
DNA: TGTGCCAGTAGTCTGGAGGTAGGGGGGAATGAGCAGTTCTTC

J: TRBJ1-2
size: few
V: TRBV20-1
D: -
CDR3: CSASGEGYTF
DNA: TGCAGTGCTAGCGGGGAAGGCTACACCTTC

J: TRBJ2-1
size: once
V: TRBV27
D: -
CDR3: CASSTKRAVSYNEQFF
DNA: TGTGCCAGCAGTACCAAGCGGGCTGTCTCCTACAATGAGCAGTTCTTC

J: TRBJ2-1
size: -
V: TRBV7-9
D: -
CDR3: CASSLALSDEQFF
DNA: TGTGCCAGCAGCTTAGCCCTTAGCGATGAGCAGTTCTTC

J: TRBJ1-5
size: few
V: TRBV7-9
D: -
CDR3: CASSSEEAYSNQPQHF
DNA: TGTGCCAGCAGCTCGGAGGAGGCTTATAGCAATCAGCCCCAGCATTTT

J: TRBJ2-3
size: -
V: TRBV18
D: TRBD2
CDR3: CASSPSPSGSSDTQYF
DNA: TGTGCCAGCTCACCTTCCCCTAGCGGGAGTTCAGATACGCAGTATTTT

J: TRBJ2-3
size: -
V: TRBV7-9
D: -
CDR3: CASSPVDTDTQYF
DNA: TGTGCCAGCAGCCCGGTGGACACAGATACGCAGTATTTT

J: TRBJ2-6
size: -
V: TRBV4-1
D: -
CDR3: CASSRAYSGANVLTF
DNA: TGCGCCAGCAGCCGGGCCTACTCTGGGGCCAACGTCCTGACTTTC

J: TRBJ2-3
size: -
V: TRBV6-1
D: -
CDR3: CASSEGFSGSDTQYF
DNA: TGTGCCAGCAGTGAAGGTTTCTCAGGGTCAGATACGCAGTATTTT

J: TRBJ2-7
size: -
V: TRBV28
D: TRBD1
CDR3: CASSPHPMTGDAEQYF
DNA: TGTGCCAGCAGTCCCCATCCGATGACAGGGGACGCCGAGCAGTACTTC

J: TRBJ2-1
size: -
V: TRBV28
D: TRBD1
CDR3: CASSLRDRGPNEQFF
DNA: TGTGCCAGCAGTTTACGGGACAGGGGGCCCAATGAGCAGTTCTTC

J: TRBJ2-1
size: -
V: TRBV4-3
D: -
CDR3: CASSQDGGAWGFNEQFF
DNA: TGCGCCAGCAGCCAAGATGGAGGCGCTTGGGGTTTTAATGAGCAGTTCTTC

J: TRBJ2-7
size: -
V: TRBV7-9
D: -
CDR3: CASSLPQGFGDEQYF
DNA: TGTGCCAGCAGCTTACCCCAGGGGTTTGGCGACGAGCAGTACTTC

J: TRBJ2-7
size: -
V: TRBV6-1
D: -
CDR3: CASGPFEQYF
DNA: TGTGCCAGCGGCCCCTTCGAGCAGTACTTC

J: TRBJ2-3
size: few
V: TRBV19
D: -
CDR3: CASSIVAGRDTQYF
DNA: TGTGCCAGTAGTATAGTCGCAGGGCGGGATACGCAGTATTTT

J: TRBJ2-1
size: few
V: TRBV11-3
D: -
CDR3: CASSPRDSGAYNEQFF
DNA: TGTGCCAGCAGCCCCCGGGATAGCGGTGCCTACAATGAGCAGTTCTTC

J: TRBJ1-2
size: -
V: TRBV28
D: -
CDR3: CASSLQRTYGYTF
DNA: TGTGCCAGCAGTTTGCAGAGAACCTATGGCTACACCTTC

J: TRBJ1-5
size: -
V: TRBV6-5
D: -
CDR3: CASSYAKGNQPQHF
DNA: TGTGCCAGCAGTTATGCAAAGGGCAATCAGCCCCAGCATTTT

J: TRBJ2-2
size: -
V: TRBV27
D: TRBD2
CDR3: CASSPPYSGRPNTGELFF
DNA: TGTGCCAGCAGCCCCCCCTATAGCGGGAGACCGAACACCGGGGAGCTGTTTTTT

J: TRBJ2-7
size: -
V: TRBV6-5
D: TRBD2
CDR3: CASSSLSREGFEQYF
DNA: TGTGCCAGCAGTAGCCTCTCGAGGGAGGGTTTTGAGCAGTACTTC

J: TRBJ2-5
size: -
V: TRBV7-6
D: -
CDR3: CASSLDLDETQYF
DNA: TGTGCCAGCAGCTTAGACTTGGACGAGACCCAGTACTTC

J: TRBJ2-3
size: -
V: TRBV28
D: -
CDR3: CASSWVASTDTQYF
DNA: TGTGCCAGCAGTTGGGTCGCGAGTACAGATACGCAGTATTTT

J: TRBJ2-5
size: -
V: TRBV4-3
D: TRBD2
CDR3: CASSQESGLAGETQYF
DNA: TGCGCCAGCAGCCAAGAGAGTGGACTAGCGGGAGAGACCCAGTACTTC

J: TRBJ1-4
size: -
V: TRBV4-3
D: -
CDR3: CASSQVALGYNEKLFF
DNA: TGCGCCAGCAGCCAAGTGGCCTTAGGCTATAATGAAAAACTGTTTTTT

J: TRBJ2-3
size: -
V: TRBV2
D: -
CDR3: CASSTPSGTDTQYF
DNA: TGTGCCAGCAGCACTCCAAGTGGCACAGATACGCAGTATTTT

J: TRBJ2-1
size: -
V: TRBV9
D: -
CDR3: CASSAPLHSEQFF
DNA: TGTGCCAGCAGCGCCCCACTCCATAGTGAGCAGTTCTTC

J: TRBJ2-1
size: once
V: TRBV7-6
D: -
CDR3: CASSLSISVTYNEQFF
DNA: TGTGCCAGCAGCTTATCTATTAGCGTGACGTACAATGAGCAGTTCTTC

J: TRBJ2-1
size: -
V: TRBV28
D: TRBD1
CDR3: CASSLSQGAYNEQFF
DNA: TGTGCCAGCAGTTTATCGCAGGGGGCGTACAATGAGCAGTTCTTC

J: TRBJ2-7
size: -
V: TRBV6-6
D: -
CDR3: CASSYSVYPPYEQYF
DNA: TGTGCCAGCAGTTACTCGGTTTACCCCCCCTACGAGCAGTACTTC

J: TRBJ2-7
size: -
V: TRBV6-6
D: -
CDR3: CASSYSPSAPYEQYF
DNA: TGTGCCAGCAGTTACTCCCCTAGCGCTCCCTACGAGCAGTACTTC